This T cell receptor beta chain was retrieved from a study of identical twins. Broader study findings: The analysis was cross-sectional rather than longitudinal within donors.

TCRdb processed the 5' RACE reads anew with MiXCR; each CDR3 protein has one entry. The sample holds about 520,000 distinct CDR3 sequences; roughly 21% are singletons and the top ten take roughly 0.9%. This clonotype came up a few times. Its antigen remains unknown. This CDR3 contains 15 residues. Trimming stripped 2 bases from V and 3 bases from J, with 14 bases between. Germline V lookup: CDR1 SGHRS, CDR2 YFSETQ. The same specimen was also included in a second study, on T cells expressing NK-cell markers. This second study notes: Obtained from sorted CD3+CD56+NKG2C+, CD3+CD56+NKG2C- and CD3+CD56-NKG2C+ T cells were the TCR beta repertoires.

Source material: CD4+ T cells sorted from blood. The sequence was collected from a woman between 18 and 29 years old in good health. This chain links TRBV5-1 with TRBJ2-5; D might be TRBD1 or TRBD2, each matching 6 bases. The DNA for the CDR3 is TGCGCCAGCAGCTTCGGGGGCCCCTTAGAAGAGACCCAGTACTTC. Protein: CASSFGGPLEETQYF.